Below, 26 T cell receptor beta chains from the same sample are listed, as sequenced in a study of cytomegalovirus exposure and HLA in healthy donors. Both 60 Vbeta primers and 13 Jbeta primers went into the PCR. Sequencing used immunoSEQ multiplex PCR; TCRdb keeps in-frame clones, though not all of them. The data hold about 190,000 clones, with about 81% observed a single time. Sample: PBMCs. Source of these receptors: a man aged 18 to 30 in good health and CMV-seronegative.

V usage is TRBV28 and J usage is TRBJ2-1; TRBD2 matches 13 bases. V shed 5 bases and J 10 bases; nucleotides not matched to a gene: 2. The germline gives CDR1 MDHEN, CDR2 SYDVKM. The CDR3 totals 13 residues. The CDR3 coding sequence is TGTGCCAGCAGTCGACTAGCGGGAGGAGAGCAGTTCTTC. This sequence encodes CASSRLAGGEQFF.

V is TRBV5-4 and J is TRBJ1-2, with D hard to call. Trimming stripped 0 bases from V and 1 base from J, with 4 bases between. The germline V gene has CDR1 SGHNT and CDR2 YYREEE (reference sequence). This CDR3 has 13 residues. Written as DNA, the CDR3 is TGTGCCAGCAGCTTGGACAATAACTATGGCTACACCTTC. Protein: CASSLDNNYGYTF.

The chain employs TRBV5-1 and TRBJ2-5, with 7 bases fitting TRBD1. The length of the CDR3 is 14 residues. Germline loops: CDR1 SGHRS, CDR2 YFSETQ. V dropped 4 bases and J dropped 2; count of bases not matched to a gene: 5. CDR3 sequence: CASSPGQRQETQYF. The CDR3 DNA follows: TGCGCCAGCAGCCCGGGACAGCGTCAAGAGACCCAGTACTTC.

The CDR3 here is CASSLDGQGDGYTF. The CDR3 nucleotides read TGTGCCAGCAGCTTAGATGGACAGGGCGATGGCTACACCTTC. The rearrangement links TRBV7-9 to TRBJ1-2; TRBD1 aligns across 8 bases. Germline CDR1 is SEHNR and CDR2 is FQNEAQ (reference sequence). This CDR3 is 14 amino acids long. V lost 1 base to trimming and J lost 6 bases; unmatched junction nucleotides: 4.

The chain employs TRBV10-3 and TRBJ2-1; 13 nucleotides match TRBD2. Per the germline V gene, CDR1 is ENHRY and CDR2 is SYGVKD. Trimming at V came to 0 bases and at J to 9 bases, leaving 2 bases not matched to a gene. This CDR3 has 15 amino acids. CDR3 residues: CAISESTSGGIEQFF. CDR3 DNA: TGTGCCATCAGTGAGTCGACTAGCGGGGGGATTGAGCAGTTCTTC.

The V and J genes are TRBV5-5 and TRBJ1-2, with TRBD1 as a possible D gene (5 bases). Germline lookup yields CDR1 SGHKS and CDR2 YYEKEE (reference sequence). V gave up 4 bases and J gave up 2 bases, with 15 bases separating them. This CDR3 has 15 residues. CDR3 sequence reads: CASSVSTTENYGYTF. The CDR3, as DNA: TGTGCCAGCAGCGTTTCGACGACAGAGAACTATGGCTACACCTTC.

DNA for the CDR3: TGTGCCAGCTCACTCGGGGAATCAATGAACACTGAAGCTTTCTTT. This encodes CASSLGESMNTEAFF. This rearrangement joins TRBV18 to TRBJ1-1; D is undetermined. Per the germline V gene, CDR1 is KGHSH and CDR2 is LQKENI. The V end was cut by 4 bases, the J end by 0 bases, with 12 bases between. This CDR3 spans 15 amino acids.

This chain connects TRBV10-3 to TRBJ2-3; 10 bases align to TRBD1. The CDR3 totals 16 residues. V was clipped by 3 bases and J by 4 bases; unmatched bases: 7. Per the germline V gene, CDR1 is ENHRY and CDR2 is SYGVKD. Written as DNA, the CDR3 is TGTGCCATCAGTGACCTGGGACAGGGGCGACCAGATACGCAGTATTTT. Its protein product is CAISDLGQGRPDTQYF.

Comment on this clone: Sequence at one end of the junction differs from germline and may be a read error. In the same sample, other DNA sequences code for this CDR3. The CDR3: CASSLRRGANTGELFF. CDR3 DNA sequence: TGCGCCAGCAGCTTGAGACGGGGGGCGAACACCGGGGAGCTGTTTTTT. The chain couples TRBV5-4 to TRBJ2-2; 7 bases agree with TRBD2. The CDR3 is 16 residues long. CDR1 and CDR2 (germline): SGHNT, YYREEE (reference sequence).

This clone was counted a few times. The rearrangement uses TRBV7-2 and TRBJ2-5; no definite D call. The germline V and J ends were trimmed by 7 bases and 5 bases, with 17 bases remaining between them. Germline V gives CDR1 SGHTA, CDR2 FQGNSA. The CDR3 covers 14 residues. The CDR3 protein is CASIPPGRSETQYF. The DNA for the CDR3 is TGTGCCAGCATCCCCCCGGGTAGATCGGAGACCCAGTACTTC.

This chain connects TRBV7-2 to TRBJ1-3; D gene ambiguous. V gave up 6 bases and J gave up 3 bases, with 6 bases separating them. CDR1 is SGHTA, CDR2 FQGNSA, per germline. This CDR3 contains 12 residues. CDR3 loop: CASRENGNTIYF. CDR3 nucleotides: TGTGCCAGCAGGGAGAATGGAAACACCATATATTTT.

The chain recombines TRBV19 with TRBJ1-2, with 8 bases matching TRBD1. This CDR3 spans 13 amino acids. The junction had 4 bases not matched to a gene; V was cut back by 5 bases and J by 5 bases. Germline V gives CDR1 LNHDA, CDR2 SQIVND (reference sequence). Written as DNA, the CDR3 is TGTGCCAGTAGTTTGGGACAGGCTTATGGCTACACCTTC. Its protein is CASSLGQAYGYTF.

Here the CDR3 reads CASSEDSPLLGANVLTF. CDR3 DNA: TGTGCCAGCAGTGAGGACAGTCCTCTCTTAGGGGCCAACGTCCTGACTTTC. V gene TRBV6-1 combines with J gene TRBJ2-6; D perhaps matches TRBD1 (6 bases). V was pared by 3 bases and J by 4 bases, with 16 bases between. Germline V lookup: CDR1 MNHNS, CDR2 SASEGT. This CDR3 is 17 amino acids long.

The CDR3 loop is CATGQGAGSPLHF. As DNA, the CDR3 is TGTGCCACCGGACAGGGGGCGGGTTCACCCCTCCACTTT. V gene TRBV6-6 combines with J gene TRBJ1-6; 11 bases match TRBD1. The CDR3 has 13 residues. V trimming: 10 bases; J trimming: 9 bases; junction bases outside the gene matches: 5. CDR1 is MNHNY, CDR2 SVGAGI, per germline (reference sequence).

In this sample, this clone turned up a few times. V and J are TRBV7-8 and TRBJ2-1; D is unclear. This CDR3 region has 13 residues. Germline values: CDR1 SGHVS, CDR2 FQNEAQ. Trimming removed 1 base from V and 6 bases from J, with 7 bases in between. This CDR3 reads CASSLGLGNEQFF. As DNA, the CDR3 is TGTGCCAGCAGCTTAGGGCTTGGCAATGAGCAGTTCTTC.

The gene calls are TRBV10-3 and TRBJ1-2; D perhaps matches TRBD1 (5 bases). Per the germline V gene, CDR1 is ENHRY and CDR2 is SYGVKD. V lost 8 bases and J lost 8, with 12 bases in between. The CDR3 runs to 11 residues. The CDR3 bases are TGTGCCATCGGGGCCCCTGGGGGCTACACCTTC. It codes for CAIGAPGGYTF.

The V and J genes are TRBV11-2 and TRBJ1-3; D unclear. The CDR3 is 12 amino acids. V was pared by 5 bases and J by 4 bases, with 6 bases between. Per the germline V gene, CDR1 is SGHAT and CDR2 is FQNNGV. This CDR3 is CASSLTGNTIYF. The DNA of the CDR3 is TGTGCCAGCAGCCTAACGGGAAACACCATATATTTT.

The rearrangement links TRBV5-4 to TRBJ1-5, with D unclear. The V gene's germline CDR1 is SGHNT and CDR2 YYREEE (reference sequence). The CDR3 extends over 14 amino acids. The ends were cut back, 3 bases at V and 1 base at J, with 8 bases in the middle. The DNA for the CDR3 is TGTGCCAGCAGCTCAGGCCAAAGCAATCAGCCCCAGCATTTT. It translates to CASSSGQSNQPQHF. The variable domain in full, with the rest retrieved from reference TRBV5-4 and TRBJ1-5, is ETGVTQSPTHLIKTRGQQVTLRCSSQSGHNTVSWYQQALGQGPQFIFQYYREEENGRGNFPPRFSGLQFPNYSSELNVNALELDDSALYLCASSSGQSNQPQHFGDGTRLSIL.

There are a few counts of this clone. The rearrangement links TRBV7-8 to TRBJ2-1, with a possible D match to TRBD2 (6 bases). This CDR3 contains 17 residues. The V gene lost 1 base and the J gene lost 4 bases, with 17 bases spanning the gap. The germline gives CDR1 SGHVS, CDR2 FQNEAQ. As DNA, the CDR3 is TGTGCCAGCAGCTTAGATTTTCGGGAGATGTATTACAATGAGCAGTTCTTC. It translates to CASSLDFREMYYNEQFF.

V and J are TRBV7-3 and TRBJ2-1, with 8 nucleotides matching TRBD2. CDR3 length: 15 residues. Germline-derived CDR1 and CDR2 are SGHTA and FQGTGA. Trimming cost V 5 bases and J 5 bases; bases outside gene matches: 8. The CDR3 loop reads CASSPGTSSNNEQFF. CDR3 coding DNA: TGTGCCAGCAGCCCCGGGACTAGTTCTAACAATGAGCAGTTCTTC.

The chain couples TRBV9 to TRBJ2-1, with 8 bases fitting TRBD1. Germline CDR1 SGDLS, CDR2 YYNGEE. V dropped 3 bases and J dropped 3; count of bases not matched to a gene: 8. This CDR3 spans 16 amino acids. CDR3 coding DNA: TGTGCCAGCAGCGCCATGACAGGGGCCAGCTACAATGAGCAGTTCTTC. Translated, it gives CASSAMTGASYNEQFF.

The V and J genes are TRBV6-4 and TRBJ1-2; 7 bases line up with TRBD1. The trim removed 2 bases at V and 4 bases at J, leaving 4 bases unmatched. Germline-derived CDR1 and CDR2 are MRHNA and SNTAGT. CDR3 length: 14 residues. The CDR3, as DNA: TGTGCCAGCAGTGACAGGGGGCAAGGCTATGGCTACACCTTC. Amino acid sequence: CASSDRGQGYGYTF.

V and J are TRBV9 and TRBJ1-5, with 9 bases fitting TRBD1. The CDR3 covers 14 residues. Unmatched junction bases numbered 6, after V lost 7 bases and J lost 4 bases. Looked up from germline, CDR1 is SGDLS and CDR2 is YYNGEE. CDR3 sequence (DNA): TGTGCCAGCGGGACAGGGTCACCAAATCAGCCCCAGCATTTT. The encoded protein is CASGTGSPNQPQHF. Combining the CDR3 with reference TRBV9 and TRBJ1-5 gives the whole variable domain DSGVTQTPKHLITATGQRVTLRCSPRSGDLSVYWYQQSLDQGLQFLIQYYNGEERAKGNILERFSAQQFPDLHSELNLSSLELGDSALYFCASGTGSPNQPQHFGDGTRLSIL.

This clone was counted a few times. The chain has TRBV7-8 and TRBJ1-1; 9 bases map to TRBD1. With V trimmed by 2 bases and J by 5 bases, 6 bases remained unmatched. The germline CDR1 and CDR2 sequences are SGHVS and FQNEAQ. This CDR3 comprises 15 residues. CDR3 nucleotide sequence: TGTGCCAGCAGCTTAATGTCCGGACAGGGGACTGAAGCTTTCTTT. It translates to CASSLMSGQGTEAFF.

For the CDR3, the DNA is TGTGCCAGCAGCCCAGACTACGCAGAGACCCAGTACTTC. It codes for CASSPDYAETQYF. The chain has TRBV5-4 and TRBJ2-5; tentative D call: TRBD2 (5 bases). V was clipped by 4 bases and J by 4 bases, with 11 bases between them. CDR1 is SGHNT, CDR2 YYREEE, per germline (reference sequence). The CDR3 is 13 amino acids.

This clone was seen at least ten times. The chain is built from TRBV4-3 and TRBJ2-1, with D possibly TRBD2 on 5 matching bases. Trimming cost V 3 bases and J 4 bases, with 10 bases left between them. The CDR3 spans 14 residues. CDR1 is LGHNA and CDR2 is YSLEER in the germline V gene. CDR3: CASSQRVGYNEQFF. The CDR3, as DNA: TGCGCCAGCAGCCAGAGGGTGGGGTACAATGAGCAGTTCTTC.